Sequencing of this T cell receptor (beta chain) was carried out in a study of blood T cells in healthy people across ages. A second PCR, run for roughly 7 to 11 cycles, used a sample-barcoded 5' primer plus a J-beta primer mix. At least 2.5 million CDR3-containing paired-end reads were obtained per sample. Via MiXCR, TCRdb re-called the 5' RACE reads, giving one row per CDR3 protein. The data contain under 1,000,000 distinct CDR3 sequences, 46% of them seen just once; the ten biggest clones take up around 18%. Findings and limits, study-wide: PBMCs went unsorted, and a conclusive naive versus antigen-experienced comparison was therefore prevented. With naive T cell percentage, TCR beta diversity showed a strong correlation.

This clonotype was detected once. Its specificity is not known. Germline V gene lookup returns CDR1 SGHRS and CDR2 YFSETQ. The CDR3 is 14 residues long. V was trimmed by 0 bases and J by 7 bases, leaving 11 bases between them. PBMCs were isolated at a quantity of at least 6.5 million per sample. This sequence joins TRBV5-1 and TRBJ1-5; D is unclear. This clonotype was sampled from a man aged 80 or over in good health. Specimen: blood. Written as DNA, the CDR3 is TGCGCCAGCAGCTTGGGAATAGACGGGCAGCCCCAGCATTTT. Residues: CASSLGIDGQPQHF.